The present T cell receptor beta chain was sequenced within a study of blood T cell repertoires in COVID-19. On the study more broadly: Acute and convalescent COVID-19 samples came from the United States, Italy and Spain. Sources were T cells, B-cell-depleted T cells, or PBMCs; the material itself was cDNA or gDNA.

The count of this clone is one. In the study's own analysis: Estimation of nucleated cell counts was performed using reference gene primer amplification. Here immunoSEQ multiplex PCR was the method, and the copy in TCRdb shows in-frame clones only, minus some. That table gives V, J and clone size, and the DNA gave D and trimming. Seen here are roughly 330,000 clones, 87% observed once, and the top ten hold around 9.9%. Between the trimmed V and J ends, which lost 7 bases and 4 bases, there was a span of 14 bases. The CDR3 is 13 residues long. Germline CDR1 SQVTM, CDR2 ANQGSEA. One Seattle source followed patients from active infection through their disease course.

This TCR was sampled from a man aged 30 to 39 with COVID-19, enrolled during active disease. The sequencing input was peripheral blood. The gene calls are TRBV29-1 and TRBJ1-5, with TRBD1 as a possible D gene (6 bases). CDR3 coding DNA: TGCAGCGCCTTGGACAGCGAAAATCAGCCCCAGCATTTT. Amino acid sequence: CSALDSENQPQHF.